Presented here are 10 T cell receptor beta chains from one specimen sequenced in a study of regulatory T cells in long-lasting Graves disease. Building the TCR beta libraries relied on iRepertoire HTBI primers, and CDR3 regions underwent Arm-PCR. TCRdb independently ran MiXCR on the multiplex PCR reads; one entry per CDR3 protein. The data contain about 380,000 distinct CDR3 sequences, 15% of them seen just once; the ten biggest clones take up roughly 20%. Time point in this sample: newly diagnosed GD, antithyroid drugs for less than 3 months. From PBMCs, RNA was extracted and then used to make the TCR library. The specimen comprised peripheral blood mononuclear cells (PBMCs), sampled at new diagnosis, from a patient treated with antithyroid drugs. These receptors came from a female donor with Graves disease.

This clonotype was counted many times. The J gene is TRBJ2-3, the V gene TRBV27; D possibly corresponds to TRBD1 (6 bases). The V gene's germline CDR1 is MNHEY and CDR2 SMNVEV (reference sequence). The V end lost 2 bases, the J end lost 2 bases, and 11 bases lay between the germline ends. CDR3 length: 15 residues. This CDR3 reads CASSLQGSITDTQYF. Here the CDR3 DNA reads TGTGCCAGCAGTTTACAGGGGAGCATCACAGATACGCAGTATTTT.

The chain links TRBV6-1 to TRBJ2-5; D remains ambiguous. The CDR3 has 13 residues. The germline V gene encodes CDR1 MNHNS and CDR2 SASEGT. Trimming shortened V by 1 base and J by 7 bases, and 10 bases separated the two germline ends. CDR3 in DNA: TGTGCCAGCAGTGAAGTCGGTCCAGGGACCCAGTACTTC. This codes for CASSEVGPGTQYF.

This clonotype was detected ten times or more. The chain employs TRBV9 and TRBJ1-2, with D possibly matching TRBD1 (5 bases). The CDR3 contains 12 residues. Germline assignment: CDR1 SGDLS and CDR2 YYNGEE. The germline V and J ends were trimmed by 4 bases and 10 bases, with 14 bases remaining between them. DNA for the CDR3: TGTGCCAGCAGCCCCGTAGGACAAGACTACACCTTC. The encoded protein is CASSPVGQDYTF.

This clonotype was recorded many times. V is TRBV9 and J is TRBJ1-1; D may be TRBD1 (5 bases). The CDR3 totals 14 residues. V was shortened by 0 bases and J by 3 bases, with 9 bases between the two germline ends. Germline lookup yields CDR1 SGDLS and CDR2 YYNGEE. The CDR3 coding sequence is TGTGCCAGCAGCGTAGGTGGGGGGGACACTGAAGCTTTCTTT. It codes for CASSVGGGDTEAFF.

This clonotype was observed many times. The chain combines TRBV9 with TRBJ2-1; 8 bases agree with TRBD2. This CDR3 comprises 17 residues. The germline V gene encodes CDR1 SGDLS and CDR2 YYNGEE. The V gene end was trimmed by 0 bases and the J gene end by 2 bases; junction bases not matched to a gene: 7. Here the CDR3 DNA reads TGTGCCAGCAGCGTAGGAAGCGGGGGTGATGCCTACAATGAGCAGTTCTTC. Protein sequence: CASSVGSGGDAYNEQFF.

There are many counts of this clonotype. This chain uses TRBV20-1 with TRBJ1-5; 9 bases are shared with TRBD1. The germline V gene has CDR1 DFQATT and CDR2 SNEGSKA (reference sequence). CDR3 length equals 15 residues. V lost 3 bases, J lost 8 bases, and 11 bases stayed unmatched. DNA of the CDR3: TGCAGTGCTAGCGTCGGGACAGGGTGGGCGGAGCCCCAGCATTTT. Its translation is CSASVGTGWAEPQHF.

Ten or more counts support this clonotype. The V and J genes are TRBV15 and TRBJ2-5; D ambiguous. Germline CDR1 and CDR2: LNHNV and YYDKDF (reference sequence). V was shortened by 2 bases and J by 5 bases, with 9 bases between the two germline ends. The CDR3 spans 13 residues. This chain's CDR3 is CATSRTPEETQYF. DNA for the CDR3: TGTGCCACCAGCAGAACCCCTGAGGAGACCCAGTACTTC.

This clonotype was counted at least ten times. The rearrangement joins TRBV10-3 to TRBJ1-1; D is undetermined. The ends were cut back, 0 bases at V and 2 bases at J, with 7 bases in the middle. CDR1 and CDR2 from the germline V gene are ENHRY and SYGVKD. The CDR3 spans 14 residues. CDR3 DNA sequence: TGTGCCATCAGTGAGTCACAGTCTAACACTGAAGCTTTCTTT. This gives the protein CAISESQSNTEAFF.

This clonotype was seen ten or more times. The chain couples TRBV28 to TRBJ1-1; TRBD1 is a possible D gene (6 bases). V lost 2 bases, J lost 13 bases, and 17 bases lay in between. The CDR3 contains 13 residues. From germline, CDR1 is MDHEN and CDR2 SYDVKM. CDR3 protein: CASSLTSQGKGFF. The DNA of the CDR3 is TGTGCCAGCAGTTTAACATCACAGGGTAAGGGTTTCTTT.

At least ten counts were recorded for this clonotype. The rearrangement links TRBV20-1 to TRBJ2-5; the D gene is possibly TRBD2 (6 bases). V shed 1 base and J shed 3 bases, with 12 bases lying between them. In germline, CDR1 is DFQATT, CDR2 SNEGSKA (reference sequence). The CDR3 is made up of 14 amino acids. CDR3 in DNA: TGCAGTGCTAGAGCCGGGACTGTTGAAGAGACCCAGTACTTC. It yields the protein CSARAGTVEETQYF.